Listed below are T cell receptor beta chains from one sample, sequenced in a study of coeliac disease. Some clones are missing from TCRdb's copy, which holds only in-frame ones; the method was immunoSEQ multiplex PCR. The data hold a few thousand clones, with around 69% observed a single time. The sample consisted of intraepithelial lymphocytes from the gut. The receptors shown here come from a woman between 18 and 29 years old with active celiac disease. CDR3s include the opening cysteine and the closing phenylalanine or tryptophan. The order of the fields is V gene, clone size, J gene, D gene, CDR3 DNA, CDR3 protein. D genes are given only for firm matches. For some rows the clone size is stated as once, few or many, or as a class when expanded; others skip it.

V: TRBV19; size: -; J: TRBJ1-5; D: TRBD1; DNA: TGTGCCAGTAGTCCGACGGGGCGACAGGGTTCTAAGTATCAGCCCCAGCATTTT; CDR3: CASSPTGRQGSKYQPQHF
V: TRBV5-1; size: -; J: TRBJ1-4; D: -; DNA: TGCGCCAGCAGCTTGGGCTGGAACGGGAAAAAGGAAAAACTGTTTTTT; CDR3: CASSLGWNGKKEKLFF
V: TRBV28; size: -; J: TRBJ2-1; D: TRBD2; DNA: TGTGCCAGCATTACTAGCGACAGCTACAATGAGCAGTTCTTC; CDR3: CASITSDSYNEQFF
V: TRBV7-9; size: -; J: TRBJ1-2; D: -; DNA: TGTGCCAGCAGCTTAGCAGGGGACTCCTCAAGCTACACCTTC; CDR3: CASSLAGDSSSYTF
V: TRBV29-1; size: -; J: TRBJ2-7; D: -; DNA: TGCAGCGTTGAAGGGGCCAGGGACACGTCCTACGAGCAGTACTTC; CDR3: CSVEGARDTSYEQYF
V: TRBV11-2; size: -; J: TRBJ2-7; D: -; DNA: TGTGCCAGCAGCTTAGCCTTTTACGAGCAGTACTTC; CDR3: CASSLAFYEQYF
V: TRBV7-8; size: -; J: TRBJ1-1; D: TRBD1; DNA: TGTGCCAGCAGCCTAAGACAGGGGGCGCAGGACACTGAAGCTTTCTTT; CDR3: CASSLRQGAQDTEAFF
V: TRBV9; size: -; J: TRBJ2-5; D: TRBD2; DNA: TGTGCCAGCAGCACAGCGGGGTTCCAAGAGACCCAGTACTTC; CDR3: CASSTAGFQETQYF
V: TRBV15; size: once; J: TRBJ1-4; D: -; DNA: TGTGCCACCAGCAGCGACCCTTTCACGGGGGGAGGTTGGGAAAAACTGTTTTTT; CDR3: CATSSDPFTGGGWEKLFF
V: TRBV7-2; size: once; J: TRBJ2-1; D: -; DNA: TGTGCCAGCAGCCCAGGGGTAGGGTGGGGAGAGCAGTTCTTC; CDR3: CASSPGVGWGEQFF
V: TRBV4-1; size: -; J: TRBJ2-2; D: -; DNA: TGCGCCAGCAGCGGACTCTACACCGGGGAGCTGTTTTTT; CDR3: CASSGLYTGELFF
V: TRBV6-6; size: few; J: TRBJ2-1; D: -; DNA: TGTGCCAGCTCTTTTAGCTCGGAGGGTGAGCAGTTCTTC; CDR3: CASSFSSEGEQFF
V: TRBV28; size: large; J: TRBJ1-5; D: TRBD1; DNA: TGTGCCAGCAGTTTATTGCAGGGGGCGTTGGGCAATCAGCCCCAGCATTTT; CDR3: CASSLLQGALGNQPQHF
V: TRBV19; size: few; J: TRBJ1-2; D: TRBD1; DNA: TGTGCCAGTAGCCCTGGGACAGGGATGGACTATGGCTACACCTTC; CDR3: CASSPGTGMDYGYTF
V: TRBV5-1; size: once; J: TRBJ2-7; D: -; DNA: TGCGCCAGCAGCTTCCGGGGTAGCTCCTACGAGCAGTACTTC; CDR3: CASSFRGSSYEQYF
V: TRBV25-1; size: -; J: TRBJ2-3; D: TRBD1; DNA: TGTGCCAGCAGCGAAAGGACAGGGGGCACAGATACGCAGTATTTT; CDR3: CASSERTGGTDTQYF
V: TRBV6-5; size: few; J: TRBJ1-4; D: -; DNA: TGTGCCAGCAGTTACAATCCCGGCGGTAATGAAAAACTGTTTTTT; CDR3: CASSYNPGGNEKLFF
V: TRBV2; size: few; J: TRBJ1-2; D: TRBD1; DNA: TGTGCCAGCTTCGGACAGGGGAAGATGGTATGGGACTATGGCTACACCTTC; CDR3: CASFGQGKMVWDYGYTF
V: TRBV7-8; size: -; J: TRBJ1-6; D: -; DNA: TGTGCCAGCAGCTTAGTTCGGGGGGACGCCCCCCCACCCCTCCACTTT; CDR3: CASSLVRGDAPPPLHF
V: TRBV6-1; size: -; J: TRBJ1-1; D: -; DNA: TGTGCCAGCAGTGATCTATTAGGAGGGCTCAGTGAAGCTTTCTTT; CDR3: CASSDLLGGLSEAFF
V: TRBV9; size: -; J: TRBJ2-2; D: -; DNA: TGTGCCAGCAGCGCACTCGGTGATTCGAACACCGGGGAGCTGTTTTTT; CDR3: CASSALGDSNTGELFF
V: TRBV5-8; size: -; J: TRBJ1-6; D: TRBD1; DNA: TGTGCCAGCAGCTTGATTGGAGGGGGCAGTTCAGAATCACCCCTCCACTTT; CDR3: CASSLIGGGSSESPLHF
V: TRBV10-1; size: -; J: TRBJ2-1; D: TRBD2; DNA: TGCGCCAGCAAAGCGGGGGCCTCGACAGCTGAGCAGTTCTTC; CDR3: CASKAGASTAEQFF
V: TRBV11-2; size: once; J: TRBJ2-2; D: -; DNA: TGTGCCAGCAGCTTAACAAACACCAACACCGGGGAGCTGTTTTTT; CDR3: CASSLTNTNTGELFF
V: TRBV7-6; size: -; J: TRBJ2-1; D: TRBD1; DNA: TGTGCCAGCAGCCCCTCCGGGACAGGGAGTAATGAGCAGTTCTTC; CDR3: CASSPSGTGSNEQFF
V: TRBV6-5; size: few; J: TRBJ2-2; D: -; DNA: TGTGCCAGCAGGAACAGGGAGTACACCGGGGAGCTGTTTTTT; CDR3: CASRNREYTGELFF
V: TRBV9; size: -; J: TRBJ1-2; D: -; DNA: TGTGCCAGCAGCGTAGGGGTATCAGGGTATGATGGCTACACCTTC; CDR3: CASSVGVSGYDGYTF
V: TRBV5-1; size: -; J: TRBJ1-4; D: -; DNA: TGCGCCAGCAGCTGGACCTACAGGGTTGGTAAACTGTTTTTT; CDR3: CASSWTYRVGKLFF
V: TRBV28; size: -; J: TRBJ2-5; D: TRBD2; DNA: TGTGCCAGCAGTTTGGGTCTAGCGGGGTCCCAAGAGACCCAGTACTTC; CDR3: CASSLGLAGSQETQYF